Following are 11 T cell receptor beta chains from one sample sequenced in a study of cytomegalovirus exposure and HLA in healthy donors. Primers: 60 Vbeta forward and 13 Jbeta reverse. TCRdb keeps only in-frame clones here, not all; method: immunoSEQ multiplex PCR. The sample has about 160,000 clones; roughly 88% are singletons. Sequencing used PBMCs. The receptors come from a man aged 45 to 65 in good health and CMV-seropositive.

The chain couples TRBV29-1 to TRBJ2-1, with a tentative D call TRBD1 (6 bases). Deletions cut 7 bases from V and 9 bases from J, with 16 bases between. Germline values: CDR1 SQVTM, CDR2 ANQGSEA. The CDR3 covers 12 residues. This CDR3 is CSAGQTSGEQFF. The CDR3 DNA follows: TGCAGCGCTGGACAGACTTCTGGTGAGCAGTTCTTC.

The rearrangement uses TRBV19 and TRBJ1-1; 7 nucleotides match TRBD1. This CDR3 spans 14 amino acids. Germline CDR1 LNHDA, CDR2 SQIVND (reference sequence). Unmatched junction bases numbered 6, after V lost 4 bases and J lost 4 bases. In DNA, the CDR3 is TGTGCCAGTAGTAACCTTCCAGGGGGCACTGAAGCTTTCTTT. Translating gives CASSNLPGGTEAFF.

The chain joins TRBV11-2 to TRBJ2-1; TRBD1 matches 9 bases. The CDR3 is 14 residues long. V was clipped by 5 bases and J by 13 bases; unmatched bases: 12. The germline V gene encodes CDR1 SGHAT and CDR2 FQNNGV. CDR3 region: CASSENRQGQGQFF. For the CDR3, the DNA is TGTGCCAGCAGCGAAAATCGACAGGGACAGGGTCAGTTCTTC.

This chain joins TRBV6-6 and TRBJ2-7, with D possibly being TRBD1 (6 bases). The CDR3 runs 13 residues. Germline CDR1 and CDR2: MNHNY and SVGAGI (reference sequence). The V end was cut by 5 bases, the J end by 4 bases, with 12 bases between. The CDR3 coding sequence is TGTGCCAGCAGTAGACAGGAATCTTACGAGCAGTACTTC. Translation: CASSRQESYEQYF.

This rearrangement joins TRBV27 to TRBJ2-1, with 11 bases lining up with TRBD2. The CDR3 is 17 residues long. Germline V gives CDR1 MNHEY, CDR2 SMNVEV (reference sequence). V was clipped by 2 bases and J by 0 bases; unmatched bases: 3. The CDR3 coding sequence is TGTGCCAGCAGTTTAAACGGACTAGCGGGCTCCTACAATGAGCAGTTCTTC. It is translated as CASSLNGLAGSYNEQFF.

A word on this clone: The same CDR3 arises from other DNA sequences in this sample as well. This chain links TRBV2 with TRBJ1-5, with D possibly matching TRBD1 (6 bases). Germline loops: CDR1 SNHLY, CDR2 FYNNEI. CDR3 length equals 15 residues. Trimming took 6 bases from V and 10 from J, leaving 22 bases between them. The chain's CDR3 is CASRVELGAGSPQHF. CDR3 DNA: TGTGCCAGCAGGGTCGAATTGGGGGCAGGAAGTCCCCAGCATTTT.

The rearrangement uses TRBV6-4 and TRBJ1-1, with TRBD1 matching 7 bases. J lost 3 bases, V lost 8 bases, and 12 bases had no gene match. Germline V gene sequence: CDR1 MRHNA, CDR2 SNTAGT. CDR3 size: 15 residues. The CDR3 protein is CASFDRDPTYTEAFF. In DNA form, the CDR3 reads TGTGCCAGCTTCGACAGGGACCCTACCTACACTGAAGCTTTCTTT.

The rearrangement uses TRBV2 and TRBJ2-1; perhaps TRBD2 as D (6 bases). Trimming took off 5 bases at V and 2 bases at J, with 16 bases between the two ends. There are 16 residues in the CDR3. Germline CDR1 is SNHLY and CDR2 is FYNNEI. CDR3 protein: CASSRPLAKAYNEQFF. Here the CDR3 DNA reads TGTGCCAGCAGTAGACCGCTAGCGAAGGCCTACAATGAGCAGTTCTTC.

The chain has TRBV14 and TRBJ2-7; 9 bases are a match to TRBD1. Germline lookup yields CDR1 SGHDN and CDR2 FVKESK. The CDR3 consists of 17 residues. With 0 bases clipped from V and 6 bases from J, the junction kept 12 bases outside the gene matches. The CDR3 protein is CASSQDRWMGQGGEQYF. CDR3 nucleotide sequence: TGTGCCAGCAGCCAAGATCGTTGGATGGGACAGGGAGGCGAGCAGTACTTC.

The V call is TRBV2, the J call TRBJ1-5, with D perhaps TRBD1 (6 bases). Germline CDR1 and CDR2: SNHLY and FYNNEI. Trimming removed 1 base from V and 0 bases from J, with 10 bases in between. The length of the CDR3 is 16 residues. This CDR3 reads CASSEDGQLSNQPQHF. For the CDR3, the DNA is TGTGCCAGCAGTGAAGATGGACAGCTTAGCAATCAGCCCCAGCATTTT.

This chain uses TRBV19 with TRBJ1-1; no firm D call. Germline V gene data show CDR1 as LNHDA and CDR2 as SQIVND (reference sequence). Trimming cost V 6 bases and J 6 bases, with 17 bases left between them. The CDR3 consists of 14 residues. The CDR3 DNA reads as TGTGCCAGTAGAACGATCCCAGGCGGGTCTGAAGCTTTCTTT. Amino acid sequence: CASRTIPGGSEAFF.